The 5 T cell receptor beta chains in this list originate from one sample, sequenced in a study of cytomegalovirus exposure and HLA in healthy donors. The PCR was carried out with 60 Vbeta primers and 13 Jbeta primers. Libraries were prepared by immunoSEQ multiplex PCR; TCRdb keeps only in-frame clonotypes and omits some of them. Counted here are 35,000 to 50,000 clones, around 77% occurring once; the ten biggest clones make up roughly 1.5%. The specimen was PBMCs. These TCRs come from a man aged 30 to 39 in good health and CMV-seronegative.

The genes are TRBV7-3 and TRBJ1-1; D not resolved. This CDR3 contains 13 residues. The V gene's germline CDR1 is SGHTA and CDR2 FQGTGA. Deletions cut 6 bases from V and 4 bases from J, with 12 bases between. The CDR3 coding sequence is TGTGCCAGCAGGAGGAGTGAGGGCACTGAAGCTTTCTTT. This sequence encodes CASRRSEGTEAFF. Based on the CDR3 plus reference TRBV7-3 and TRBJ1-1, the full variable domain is GAGVSQTPSNKVTEKGKYVELRCDPISGHTALYWYRQSLGQGPEFLIYFQGTGAADDSGLPNDRFFAVRPEGSVSTLKIQRTERGDSAVYLCASRRSEGTEAFFGQGTRLTVV.

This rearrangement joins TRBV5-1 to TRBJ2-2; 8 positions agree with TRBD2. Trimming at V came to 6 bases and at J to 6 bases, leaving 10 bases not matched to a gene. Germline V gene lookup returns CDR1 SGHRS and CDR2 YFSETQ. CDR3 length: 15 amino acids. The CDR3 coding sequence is TGCGCCAGCACCCGGGGGGGAAGTGTGGCCGGGGAGCTGTTTTTT. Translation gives CASTRGGSVAGELFF.

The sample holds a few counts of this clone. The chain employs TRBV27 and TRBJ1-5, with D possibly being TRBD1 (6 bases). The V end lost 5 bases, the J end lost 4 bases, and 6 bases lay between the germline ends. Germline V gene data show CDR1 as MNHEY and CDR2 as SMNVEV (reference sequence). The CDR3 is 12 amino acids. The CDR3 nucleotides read TGTGCCAGCAGTAGGGGGAATCAGCCCCAGCATTTT. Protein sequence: CASSRGNQPQHF.

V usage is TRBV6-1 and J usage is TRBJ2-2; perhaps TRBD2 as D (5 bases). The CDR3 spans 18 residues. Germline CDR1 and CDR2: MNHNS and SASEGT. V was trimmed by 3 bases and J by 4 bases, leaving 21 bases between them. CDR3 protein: CASSDWVGERGGTGELFF. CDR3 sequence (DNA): TGTGCCAGCAGTGACTGGGTCGGGGAGCGCGGTGGCACCGGGGAGCTGTTTTTT.

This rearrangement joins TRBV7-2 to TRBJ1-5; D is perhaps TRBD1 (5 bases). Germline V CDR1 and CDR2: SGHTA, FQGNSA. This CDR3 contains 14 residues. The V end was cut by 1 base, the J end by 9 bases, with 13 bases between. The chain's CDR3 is CASSLGQFDLPQHF. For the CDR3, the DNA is TGTGCCAGCAGCTTAGGACAGTTCGACCTGCCCCAGCATTTT.